This T cell receptor beta chain was found in a study of blood T cell repertoires in COVID-19. Across the whole study: Samples representing acute and convalescent COVID-19 were sourced from the United States, Italy and Spain.

The junction had 5 bases not matched to a gene; V was cut back by 9 bases and J by 4 bases. The CDR3 runs 14 residues. Per the germline V gene, CDR1 is KGHDR and CDR2 is SFDVKD. Produced via immunoSEQ multiplex PCR; TCRdb's table is partial and in-frame only. The sample contains over 450,000 clones, roughly nine tenths of which appear only once. The V and J genes are TRBV24-1 and TRBJ2-2, with TRBD1 matching 9 bases. This sequence originates from a man younger than 35 with COVID-19, enrolled during active disease. Sample: peripheral blood. DNA of the CDR3: TGTGCCACCGCGGGACAGGGATTCACCGGGGAGCTGTTTTTT. Protein sequence: CATAGQGFTGELFF.